The 27 T cell receptor beta chains given below trace back to one sample, sequenced in a study of blood T cell repertoires in COVID-19. The table came from immunoSEQ multiplex PCR; TCRdb's copy has only in-frame clones and leaves some out. The sample has more than 130,000 clones, just under 90% seen once. Sequenced input: peripheral blood. These receptor sequences come from a woman between 40 and 55 years old with acute or convalescent COVID-19.

The V gene is TRBV10-3, the J gene TRBJ2-7, with D perhaps TRBD2 (5 bases). V dropped 10 bases and J dropped 0 bases, with 13 bases sitting between them. The CDR3 has 13 residues. The V gene's germline CDR1 is ENHRY and CDR2 SYGVKD. This CDR3 is CATGLSYSYEQYF. The CDR3 coding sequence is TGTGCCACAGGACTTTCCTACTCCTACGAGCAGTACTTC.

This clone was seen only once. This chain links TRBV6-6 with TRBJ1-2; 10 bases match TRBD1. CDR1 and CDR2 from the germline V gene are MNHNY and SVGAGI (reference sequence). This CDR3 is built from 15 residues. J was trimmed by 4 bases and V by 6 bases; bases with no gene match: 8. DNA for the CDR3: TGTGCCAGCAGGTACGACAGGGGGCAAGGCTATGGCTACACCTTC. It codes for CASRYDRGQGYGYTF.

Only a few counts were recorded for this clone. The chain uses TRBV4-2 and TRBJ1-1, with 9 positions matching TRBD1. Germline CDR1 reads LGHNA; CDR2 reads YNFKEQ. V gave up 2 bases and J gave up 4 bases; unmatched junction bases: 5. The CDR3 covers 15 residues. This chain's CDR3 is CASSQSGTGSTEAFF. The DNA of the CDR3 is TGTGCCAGCAGCCAATCCGGGACAGGGAGCACTGAAGCTTTCTTT.

The V call is TRBV11-2, the J call TRBJ2-1, with TRBD2 identical over 7 bases. The J segment lost 8 bases and the V segment lost 3 bases, leaving 1 base of the junction unmatched. Germline-derived CDR1 and CDR2 are SGHAT and FQNNGV. The CDR3 spans 12 residues. This chain's CDR3 is CASSFGGDEQFF. The DNA of the CDR3 is TGTGCCAGCAGCTTTGGGGGGGATGAGCAGTTCTTC.

The chain uses TRBV18 and TRBJ1-1; 10 bases agree with TRBD1. Germline CDR1 is KGHSH and CDR2 is LQKENI. The CDR3 covers 13 residues. Unmatched junction bases numbered 4, after V lost 5 bases and J lost 7 bases. The CDR3 loop reads CASSATGGFEAFF. CDR3 in DNA: TGTGCCAGCTCAGCGACAGGGGGCTTTGAAGCTTTCTTT.

This sequence joins TRBV18 and TRBJ1-4; TRBD1 might be the D (5 bases). Per the germline V gene, CDR1 is KGHSH and CDR2 is LQKENI. Deletions cut 5 bases from V and 8 bases from J, with 18 bases between. This CDR3 has 15 residues. The CDR3 region is CASSSSGLPREKLFF. In DNA, the CDR3 is TGTGCCAGCTCATCTTCAGGGTTACCTCGAGAAAAACTGTTTTTT.

The J gene is TRBJ1-1, the V gene TRBV29-1; tentatively, D is TRBD1 (5 bases). Germline assignment: CDR1 SQVTM and CDR2 ANQGSEA. V was trimmed by 6 bases and J by 1 base, leaving 12 bases between them. The CDR3 runs 13 residues. The CDR3 is CSVRGDGNTEAFF. The CDR3 DNA reads TGCAGCGTCCGGGGGGACGGGAACACTGAAGCTTTCTTT. Looking up the rest from reference TRBV29-1 and TRBJ1-1 gives the full variable domain: SAVISQKPSRDICQRGTSLTIQCQVDSQVTMMFWYRQQPGQSLTLIATANQGSEATYESGFVIDKFPISRPNLTFSTLTVSNMSPEDSSIYLCSVRGDGNTEAFFGQGTRLTVV.

The chain has TRBV19 and TRBJ1-1, with a tentative D call TRBD1 (5 bases). Germline CDR1 reads LNHDA; CDR2 reads SQIVND (reference sequence). The V end was cut by 10 bases, the J end by 0 bases, with 9 bases between. This CDR3 has 12 amino acids. CDR3 sequence (DNA): TGTGCCACTTTGGACATGAACACTGAAGCTTTCTTT. It specifies CATLDMNTEAFF.

The CDR3 DNA follows: TGTGCCAGTTTACCCCCCGCGACAGGGAACACTGAAGCTTTCTTT. This encodes CASLPPATGNTEAFF. V and J are TRBV19 and TRBJ1-1, with D perhaps matching TRBD1 (6 bases). V lost 8 bases and J lost 1, with 17 bases in between. Germline V gives CDR1 LNHDA, CDR2 SQIVND (reference sequence). The CDR3 extends over 15 amino acids.

The rearrangement uses TRBV10-3 and TRBJ1-2; 8 bases line up with TRBD1. Trimming cost V 5 bases and J 8 bases; bases outside gene matches: 7. Looked up from germline, CDR1 is ENHRY and CDR2 is SYGVKD. This CDR3 contains 13 residues. The CDR3 reads CAISTTGAGGYTF. The CDR3 region has the DNA TGTGCCATCAGTACGACAGGGGCGGGGGGCTACACCTTC.

The rearrangement uses TRBV10-2 and TRBJ2-7; 9 bases are a match to TRBD2. The junction had 8 bases not matched to a gene; V was cut back by 0 bases and J by 5 bases. This CDR3 has 16 residues. CDR1 WSHSY and CDR2 SAAADI come from the germline V gene. For the CDR3, the DNA is TGCGCCAGCAGTGAGTCGAAAATAGCGGGAGTGCACGAGCAGTACTTC. The encoded protein is CASSESKIAGVHEQYF.

This chain connects TRBV7-8 to TRBJ2-7; the D is unclear. Trimming left V 3 bases short and J 6 bases short, with 27 bases between. The CDR3 totals 18 residues. The V gene's germline CDR1 is SGHVS and CDR2 FQNEAQ. CDR3 in amino acids: CASSLSRSRKAAPAEQYF. CDR3 coding DNA: TGTGCCAGCAGCTTGTCCCGTAGCCGGAAGGCCGCCCCGGCCGAGCAGTACTTC.

A single count supports this clone. The V and J genes are TRBV4-3 and TRBJ2-3; TRBD2 matches 8 bases. The germline V gene has CDR1 LGHNA and CDR2 YSLEER. CDR3 length equals 16 residues. The junction had 6 bases not matched to a gene; V was cut back by 0 bases and J by 4 bases. The CDR3 loop is CASSQEWEAGADTQYF. The DNA of the CDR3 is TGCGCCAGCAGCCAAGAGTGGGAAGCGGGGGCAGATACGCAGTATTTT.

V is TRBV21-1 and J is TRBJ2-5; the D call in the table, TRBD1, was not verified against the DNA. TRBV21-1 is marked as a pseudogene. The CDR3 spans 11 residues. The CDR3 region is CAITGQETQYF. The CDR3 DNA is TGTGCCATTACAGGGCAAGAGACCCAGTACTTC.

This sequence joins TRBV29-1 and TRBJ2-5; possible D gene TRBD1, 7 bases. This CDR3 contains 11 residues. V was cut by 6 bases and J by 8 bases, with 13 bases left in between. Germline CDR1 reads SQVTM; CDR2 reads ANQGSEA. CDR3 bases: TGCAGCGTCGCTCAGGGGGGTACCCAGTACTTC. Protein sequence: CSVAQGGTQYF. The variable domain in full, with the rest retrieved from reference TRBV29-1 and TRBJ2-5, is SAVISQKPSRDICQRGTSLTIQCQVDSQVTMMFWYRQQPGQSLTLIATANQGSEATYESGFVIDKFPISRPNLTFSTLTVSNMSPEDSSIYLCSVAQGGTQYFGPGTRLLVL.

The genes are TRBV5-4 and TRBJ2-7; tentative D call: TRBD2 (5 bases). The CDR3 extends over 14 amino acids. Trimming cost V 9 bases and J 5 bases, with 21 bases left between them. Per germline, CDR1 SGHNT and CDR2 YYREEE (reference sequence). CDR3 residues: CATTGLFNGDEQYF. The CDR3, as DNA: TGTGCCACGACCGGACTCTTCAACGGGGACGAGCAGTACTTC. The full variable domain, in which reference TRBV5-4 and TRBJ2-7 provide the parts outside the CDR3, is ETGVTQSPTHLIKTRGQQVTLRCSSQSGHNTVSWYQQALGQGPQFIFQYYREEENGRGNFPPRFSGLQFPNYSSELNVNALELDDSALYLCATTGLFNGDEQYFGPGTRLTVT.

This clone appeared once. The rearrangement uses TRBV18 and TRBJ1-1; D might be TRBD1 (6 bases). V dropped 4 bases and J dropped 6 bases, with 15 bases sitting between them. CDR1 is KGHSH, CDR2 LQKENI, per germline. This CDR3 has 14 amino acids. The DNA for the CDR3 is TGTGCCAGCTCACAACAAAGGGACAACCCTGAAGCTTTCTTT. This translates into CASSQQRDNPEAFF.

This chain uses TRBV18 with TRBJ2-3; possible D gene TRBD2, 5 bases. The V end lost 6 bases, the J end lost 2 bases, and 12 bases lay between the germline ends. CDR1 is KGHSH and CDR2 is LQKENI in the germline V gene. This CDR3 contains 14 residues. CDR3 sequence reads: CASSVGAYTDTQYF. In nucleotides, the CDR3 is TGTGCCAGCTCGGTGGGAGCGTACACAGATACGCAGTATTTT.

The chain recombines TRBV19 with TRBJ2-3; the D gene is possibly TRBD1 (6 bases). V was shortened by 0 bases and J by 2 bases, with 15 bases between the two germline ends. The V gene's germline CDR1 is LNHDA and CDR2 SQIVND (reference sequence). This CDR3 is built from 17 residues. This CDR3 is CASSIEEGQPPTDTQYF. DNA for the CDR3: TGTGCCAGTAGTATAGAGGAAGGACAGCCGCCCACAGATACGCAGTATTTT.

This chain connects TRBV27 to TRBJ2-5; 7 bases are a match to TRBD2. Germline V gene lookup returns CDR1 MNHEY and CDR2 SMNVEV (reference sequence). Trimming took 1 base from V and 2 from J; bases not matched to a gene: 7. This CDR3 is built from 16 residues. The CDR3 nucleotides read TGTGCCAGCAGTTTATTCCCGCTAGCGGATCAAGAGACCCAGTACTTC. It codes for CASSLFPLADQETQYF.

The rearrangement joins TRBV27 to TRBJ1-5, with 7 bases lining up with TRBD1. CDR3 length equals 12 residues. The germline gives CDR1 MNHEY, CDR2 SMNVEV (reference sequence). The CDR3 region has the DNA TGTGTCTTACAGGGGTTCAATCAGCCCCAGCATTTT. Translated, it gives CVLQGFNQPQHF.

V gene TRBV19 combines with J gene TRBJ2-4; TRBD2 might be the D (5 bases). Germline CDR1 and CDR2: LNHDA and SQIVND (reference sequence). The CDR3 spans 16 residues. V was shortened by 3 bases and J by 1 base, with 13 bases between the two germline ends. The CDR3 DNA is TGTGCCAGTAGTATCCTTACGGGGTGGGCCAAAAACATTCAGTACTTC. Translated, it gives CASSILTGWAKNIQYF.

A few counts support this clone. This chain connects TRBV6-1 to TRBJ2-7; D is possibly TRBD1 (6 bases). Germline V gene lookup returns CDR1 MNHNS and CDR2 SASEGT. The CDR3 is 15 amino acids. V lost 3 bases and J lost 0, with 12 bases in between. The CDR3 loop is CASSEEQGASYEQYF. The CDR3 bases are TGTGCCAGCAGTGAGGAACAGGGAGCCTCCTACGAGCAGTACTTC.

The gene calls are TRBV10-3 and TRBJ1-1, with D tentatively TRBD1 (5 bases). The CDR3 runs to 15 residues. CDR1 ENHRY and CDR2 SYGVKD come from the germline V gene. V was trimmed by 9 bases and J by 0 bases, leaving 17 bases between them. CDR3 in DNA: TGTGCCATAACCCCCAGCGACAGATTGAACACTGAAGCTTTCTTT. Translation: CAITPSDRLNTEAFF.

The chain uses TRBV28 and TRBJ1-2; weak D call: TRBD1 (5 bases). The germline V and J ends were trimmed by 5 bases and 4 bases, with 14 bases remaining between them. This CDR3 comprises 14 residues. Germline CDR1 reads MDHEN; CDR2 reads SYDVKM. The CDR3 region has the DNA TGTGCCAGCAGTCCTCCGGGGGTTGCCTATGGCTACACCTTC. It specifies CASSPPGVAYGYTF.

This chain connects TRBV12-3 or TRBV12-4 to TRBJ1-2, with 10 bases that match TRBD1. This CDR3 spans 13 amino acids. J gave up 6 bases and V 6 bases, and 4 bases lay outside the gene matches. CDR3 in amino acids: CASSSDRGHGYTF. In DNA, the CDR3 is TGTGCCAGCAGCTCAGACAGGGGGCATGGCTACACCTTC.

The V call is TRBV28, the J call TRBJ2-7, with D tentatively TRBD1 (6 bases). This CDR3 has 12 residues. Germline V lookup: CDR1 MDHEN, CDR2 SYDVKM. Trimming pared 7 bases from V and 3 bases from J, leaving 10 bases between. CDR3 coding DNA: TGTGCCAGCACCTCCAGGGGCTACGAGCAGTACTTC. This gives the protein CASTSRGYEQYF.